Below are 11 T cell receptor beta chains sequenced from a single sample in a study of shared clonotypes between healthy human individuals. CD45RO-negative, CCR7-selected cells formed the naive CD8 fraction, which excluded terminally differentiated effector memory CD45RA+ cells. Here immunoSEQ multiplex PCR was the method, and the copy in TCRdb shows in-frame clones only, minus some. The sample has about 2,200,000 clones, about 92% seen once. Sequencing was done on a sample of naive CD8+ T cells from PBMCs. These TCRs come from a man aged 18 to 29 in good health. Some clones in this sample may be carry-over from other donors' samples.

The chain couples TRBV7-9 to TRBJ1-4, with no clear D. The V end was cut by 2 bases, the J end by 3 bases, with 10 bases between. Germline CDR1 reads SEHNR; CDR2 reads FQNEAQ (reference sequence). The CDR3 is made up of 15 amino acids. CDR3 nucleotide sequence: TGTGCCAGCAGCTTACGGCAGGACCCTAATGAAAAACTGTTTTTT. This sequence encodes CASSLRQDPNEKLFF.

The chain combines TRBV28 with TRBJ2-1, with D perhaps TRBD2 (7 bases). Germline V gene sequence: CDR1 MDHEN, CDR2 SYDVKM. Trimming shortened V by 6 bases and J by 13 bases, and 25 bases separated the two germline ends. The CDR3 has 15 amino acids. For the CDR3, the DNA is TGTGCCAGCAGGCGTCCCCGGGACATCAGGGAGGGACAGTTCTTC. It yields the protein CASRRPRDIREGQFF.

The chain couples TRBV19 to TRBJ2-7; 9 bases align to TRBD1. Germline loops: CDR1 LNHDA, CDR2 SQIVND (reference sequence). There are 15 residues in the CDR3. J was trimmed by 2 bases and V by 3 bases; bases with no gene match: 5. The CDR3 DNA sequence: TGTGCCAGTAGTATCGGGACAGGGAATACCTACGAGCAGTACTTC. This sequence encodes CASSIGTGNTYEQYF. Using reference TRBV19 and TRBJ2-7 for the parts outside the CDR3, the full variable domain is DGGITQSPKYLFRKEGQNVTLSCEQNLNHDAMYWYRQDPGQGLRLIYYSQIVNDFQKGDIAEGYSVSREKKESFPLTVTSAQKNPTAFYLCASSIGTGNTYEQYFGPGTRLTVT.

The chain carries TRBV4-1 and TRBJ2-7, with D perhaps matching TRBD1 (5 bases). Trimming stripped 1 base from V and 0 bases from J, with 10 bases between. CDR1 and CDR2 (germline): MGHRA, YSYEKL. This CDR3 has 15 residues. CDR3 amino acids: CASSQADSYSYEQYF. Written as DNA, the CDR3 is TGCGCCAGCAGCCAAGCCGACAGTTACTCCTACGAGCAGTACTTC.

This chain connects TRBV28 to TRBJ1-5, with a tentative D call TRBD1 (5 bases). V was trimmed by 3 bases and J by 2 bases, leaving 17 bases between them. From germline, CDR1 is MDHEN and CDR2 SYDVKM. The CDR3 sequence is 17 residues long. CDR3: CASSFSQGLLGNQPQHF. The CDR3 DNA reads TGTGCCAGCAGTTTCTCCCAGGGTTTATTAGGCAATCAGCCCCAGCATTTT.

J is TRBJ2-1 and V is TRBV2; 7 positions match TRBD1. V trimming: 1 base; J trimming: 0 bases; junction bases outside the gene matches: 6. The CDR3 extends over 17 amino acids. The germline V gene encodes CDR1 SNHLY and CDR2 FYNNEI. CDR3 in amino acids: CASSEEGQRSSYNEQFF. In DNA form, the CDR3 reads TGTGCCAGCAGTGAAGAGGGACAGCGAAGCTCCTACAATGAGCAGTTCTTC. The full variable domain, its missing parts supplied by reference TRBV2 and TRBJ2-1, is EPEVTQTPSHQVTQMGQEVILRCVPISNHLYFYWYRQILGQKVEFLVSFYNNEISEKSEIFDDQFSVERPDGSNFTLKIRSTKLEDSAMYFCASSEEGQRSSYNEQFFGPGTRLTVL.

The chain carries TRBV5-1 and TRBJ2-5, with 8 bases aligning to TRBD1. CDR1 is SGHRS and CDR2 is YFSETQ in the germline V gene. The CDR3 is 16 residues long. V was clipped by 3 bases and J by 5 bases; unmatched bases: 12. The CDR3, as DNA: TGCGCCAGCAGCTATCCCCGGACAGGGTCGCGCGAGACCCAGTACTTC. This sequence encodes CASSYPRTGSRETQYF. The full variable domain, with the rest looked up from reference TRBV5-1 and TRBJ2-5, is KAGVTQTPRYLIKTRGQQVTLSCSPISGHRSVSWYQQTPGQGLQFLFEYFSETQRNKGNFPGRFSGRQFSNSRSEMNVSTLELGDSALYLCASSYPRTGSRETQYFGPGTRLLVL.

This clone was detected only a few times. V usage is TRBV6-6 and J usage is TRBJ2-2, with no clear D. V lost 0 bases to trimming and J lost 9 bases, with 5 bases between them. CDR1 and CDR2 (germline): MNHNY, SVGAGI (reference sequence). This CDR3 spans 12 amino acids. DNA of the CDR3: TGTGCCAGCAGTTACTCCCAGTGGGAGCTGTTTTTT. The encoded protein is CASSYSQWELFF.

This clone was observed once. The chain has TRBV28 and TRBJ1-5; no reliable D call. V was clipped by 4 bases and J by 1 base, with 5 bases between them. CDR1 and CDR2 (germline): MDHEN, SYDVKM. The length of the CDR3 is 13 residues. CDR3 amino acids: CASSYMSNQPQHF. DNA of the CDR3: TGTGCCAGCAGTTACATGAGCAATCAGCCCCAGCATTTT.

V gene TRBV5-1 combines with J gene TRBJ2-2, with TRBD1 as a possible D gene (6 bases). Trimming took off 4 bases at V and 5 bases at J, with 18 bases between the two ends. The CDR3 runs to 16 residues. Germline V gene data show CDR1 as SGHRS and CDR2 as YFSETQ. CDR3 coding DNA: TGCGCCAGCAGCCCCCTAGGGGACACCATTACCGGGGAGCTGTTTTTT. The encoded protein is CASSPLGDTITGELFF.

This chain connects TRBV4-2 to TRBJ2-7; TRBD1 matches 8 bases. Germline loops: CDR1 LGHNA, CDR2 YNFKEQ. CDR3 length: 14 residues. Trimming took 3 bases from V and 1 from J; bases not matched to a gene: 2. CDR3 coding DNA: TGTGCCAGCAGCCACACAGGGGGGTCCTACGAGCAGTACTTC. It translates to CASSHTGGSYEQYF.